This T cell receptor (beta chain) was documented in a study of blood T cell repertoires in COVID-19. Profiled with immunoSEQ multiplex PCR; TCRdb holds only in-frame clones, not every one. The profile shows some 60,000 clones, 90% of them singletons. CDR3 size: 13 residues. The germline V gene has CDR1 SGHTA and CDR2 FQGNSA. V gave up 6 bases and J gave up 0 bases, with 9 bases separating them. The chain employs TRBV7-2 and TRBJ2-7, with D possibly matching TRBD1 (6 bases). The TCR originated in a man aged 40-50 years with acute or convalescent COVID-19. Sequencing used peripheral blood. Written as DNA, the CDR3 is TGTGCCAGCAGGTGGGACAACTCCTACGAGCAGTACTTC. It translates to CASRWDNSYEQYF.